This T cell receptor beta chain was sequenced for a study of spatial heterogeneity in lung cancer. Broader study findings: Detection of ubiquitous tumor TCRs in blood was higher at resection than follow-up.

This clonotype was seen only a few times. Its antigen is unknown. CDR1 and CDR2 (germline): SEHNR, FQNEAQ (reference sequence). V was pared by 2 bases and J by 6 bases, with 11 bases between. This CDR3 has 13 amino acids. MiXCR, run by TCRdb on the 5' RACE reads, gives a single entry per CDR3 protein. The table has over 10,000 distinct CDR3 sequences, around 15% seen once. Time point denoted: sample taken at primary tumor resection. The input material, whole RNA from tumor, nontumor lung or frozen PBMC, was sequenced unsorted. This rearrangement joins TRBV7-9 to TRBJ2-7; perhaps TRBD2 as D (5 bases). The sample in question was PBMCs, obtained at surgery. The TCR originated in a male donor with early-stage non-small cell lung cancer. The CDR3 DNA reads TGTGCCAGCAGCTTATATCGCCGGGGCGAGCAGTACTTC. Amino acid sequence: CASSLYRRGEQYF.